The T cell receptor beta chain under discussion was sequenced for a study of regulatory and conventional T cells in RAG deficiency. Sequenced by immunoSEQ multiplex PCR; TCRdb stores in-frame clones only, minus some. The sample includes roughly 29,000 clones, nearly 95% seen only once; the top ten take about 0.17%. This clone was found once. Genomic DNA came from blood conventional CD4+ T cells gated CD25-low CD127-high. Germline loops: CDR1 SGHRS, CDR2 YFSETQ. This CDR3 is built from 15 residues. V was trimmed by 1 base and J by 2 bases, leaving 11 bases between them. This sample also belongs to another study, concerning regulatory T cells. From that report: The primer mix had 52 TRBV and 13 TRBJ primers.

Sequenced sample: CD25- CD4+ T cells sorted from blood. The chain links TRBV5-1 to TRBJ2-3; D might be TRBD2 (5 bases). This TCR was sampled from a human donor in good health. CDR3 coding DNA: TGCGCCAGCAGCTTGAAGGGAGCCCACACAGATACGCAGTATTTT. It specifies CASSLKGAHTDTQYF.